This is a list of T cell receptor beta chains from one sample in a study of cytomegalovirus exposure and HLA in healthy donors. This table comes from immunoSEQ multiplex PCR, and its TCRdb copy is limited to in-frame clones, with some not included. There are around 220,000 clones in the sample; 65% to 80% occur only once, and around 16% lies in the top ten. The sample consisted of PBMCs. These receptors were taken from a man aged 40-55 years in good health and CMV-seronegative. The CDR3 runs from the conserved cysteine through the conserved F or W. A D gene is named only where the DNA matches it firmly. Rows give clone size only sometimes, using once, few, many, or a class for an expanded clone.

v_gene: TRBV7-9; abundance: few; j_gene: TRBJ1-1; d_gene: TRBD1; CDR3aa: CASSSGGANTEAFF; CDR3nt: TGTGCCAGCAGTTCAGGGGGCGCGAACACTGAAGCTTTCTTT
v_gene: TRBV5-5; abundance: -; j_gene: TRBJ1-2; d_gene: -; CDR3aa: CASTHTLGTPYGYTF; CDR3nt: TGTGCCAGCACCCATACGCTAGGGACACCCTATGGCTACACCTTC
v_gene: TRBV10-3; abundance: once; j_gene: TRBJ2-3; d_gene: TRBD1; CDR3aa: CAVGTGRTDTQYF; CDR3nt: TGTGCCGTTGGGACAGGACGCACAGATACGCAGTATTTT
v_gene: TRBV4-2; abundance: -; j_gene: TRBJ2-5; d_gene: -; CDR3aa: CASSLSPGNGETQYF; CDR3nt: TGTGCCAGCAGCCTCTCCCCGGGTAATGGAGAGACCCAGTACTTC
v_gene: TRBV29-1; abundance: -; j_gene: TRBJ2-3; d_gene: TRBD2; CDR3aa: CSVPGTSGGGAHGTQYF; CDR3nt: TGCAGCGTACCCGGGACTAGCGGGGGGGGAGCCCACGGTACGCAGTATTTT
v_gene: TRBV5-6; abundance: -; j_gene: TRBJ2-5; d_gene: TRBD1; CDR3aa: CASSWGQGLWETQYF; CDR3nt: TGTGCCAGCAGCTGGGGACAGGGGCTCTGGGAGACCCAGTACTTC
v_gene: TRBV7-2; abundance: -; j_gene: TRBJ2-1; d_gene: TRBD2; CDR3aa: CASSSKRGTRWYNEQFF; CDR3nt: TGTGCCAGCAGCTCGAAGAGAGGGACTAGGTGGTACAATGAGCAGTTCTTC
v_gene: TRBV7-9; abundance: -; j_gene: TRBJ2-5; d_gene: TRBD2; CDR3aa: CASSLGRLAGLQETQYF; CDR3nt: TGTGCCAGCAGCTTAGGTCGACTAGCGGGGCTCCAAGAGACCCAGTACTTC
v_gene: TRBV7-2; abundance: -; j_gene: TRBJ2-2; d_gene: TRBD2; CDR3aa: CASSLGAGGGTGELFF; CDR3nt: TGTGCCAGCAGCTTAGGGGCGGGGGGAGGAACCGGGGAGCTGTTTTTT
v_gene: TRBV6-1; abundance: medium-sized; j_gene: TRBJ1-5; d_gene: -; CDR3aa: CASSSTGLSNQPQHF; CDR3nt: TGTGCCAGCAGTTCGACAGGACTTAGCAATCAGCCCCAGCATTTT
v_gene: TRBV5-4; abundance: -; j_gene: TRBJ2-7; d_gene: -; CDR3aa: CASSLETAVYEQYF; CDR3nt: TGTGCCAGCAGCTTGGAGACAGCAGTATACGAGCAGTACTTC
v_gene: TRBV10-3; abundance: -; j_gene: TRBJ1-1; d_gene: -; CDR3aa: CAISESRGGANTEAFF; CDR3nt: TGTGCCATCAGTGAGTCGCGGGGCGGCGCAAACACTGAAGCTTTCTTT
v_gene: TRBV6-6; abundance: -; j_gene: TRBJ2-3; d_gene: TRBD1; CDR3aa: CASRETGAPTDTQYF; CDR3nt: TGTGCCAGCAGGGAGACAGGGGCCCCCACAGATACGCAGTATTTT
v_gene: TRBV9; abundance: -; j_gene: TRBJ2-1; d_gene: TRBD2; CDR3aa: CASSVDSGRNNEQFF; CDR3nt: TGTGCCAGCAGCGTAGATAGCGGGAGGAACAATGAGCAGTTCTTC
v_gene: TRBV4-1; abundance: -; j_gene: TRBJ2-7; d_gene: TRBD2; CDR3aa: CASSQGLRESSYEQYF; CDR3nt: TGCGCCAGCAGCCAAGGTTTGCGGGAGAGCTCCTACGAGCAGTACTTC
v_gene: TRBV27; abundance: -; j_gene: TRBJ2-3; d_gene: TRBD2; CDR3aa: CASTPIWTSGGAVADTQYF; CDR3nt: TGTGCCAGCACCCCCATTTGGACTAGCGGGGGGGCTGTCGCAGATACGCAGTATTTT
v_gene: TRBV7-6; abundance: -; j_gene: TRBJ2-3; d_gene: TRBD2; CDR3aa: CASSLGGGSPDTQYF; CDR3nt: TGTGCCAGCAGCTTGGGCGGGGGTTCCCCGGATACGCAGTATTTT
v_gene: TRBV7-9; abundance: few; j_gene: TRBJ2-7; d_gene: -; CDR3aa: CASSLIVGAASSYEQYF; CDR3nt: TGTGCCAGCAGCTTAATAGTTGGGGCTGCCAGCTCCTACGAGCAGTACTTC
v_gene: TRBV5-5; abundance: -; j_gene: TRBJ2-1; d_gene: TRBD2; CDR3aa: CASSFVTSGGHNEQFF; CDR3nt: TGTGCCAGCAGCTTCGTGACTAGCGGGGGCCACAATGAGCAGTTCTTC
v_gene: TRBV25-1; abundance: -; j_gene: TRBJ1-6; d_gene: -; CDR3aa: CASREQGNSPLHF; CDR3nt: TGTGCCAGCAGGGAACAGGGTAATTCACCCCTCCACTTT
v_gene: TRBV29-1; abundance: -; j_gene: TRBJ2-7; d_gene: -; CDR3aa: CSVEGPGHAGEQYF; CDR3nt: TGCAGCGTTGAAGGCCCTGGACATGCCGGGGAGCAGTACTTC
v_gene: TRBV9; abundance: once; j_gene: TRBJ1-2; d_gene: TRBD1; CDR3aa: CASRPGQGFEGYTF; CDR3nt: TGTGCCAGCAGGCCGGGACAGGGGTTCGAGGGCTACACCTTC
v_gene: TRBV19; abundance: -; j_gene: TRBJ2-2; d_gene: TRBD2; CDR3aa: CASSMLAGGGTGELFF; CDR3nt: TGTGCCAGTAGTATGTTGGCGGGAGGCGGAACCGGGGAGCTGTTTTTT
v_gene: TRBV4-2; abundance: -; j_gene: TRBJ1-2; d_gene: -; CDR3aa: CASSQAKLYGYTF; CDR3nt: TGTGCCAGCAGCCAAGCTAAGTTGTATGGCTACACCTTC
v_gene: TRBV11-2; abundance: -; j_gene: TRBJ2-7; d_gene: -; CDR3aa: CASSLHGPGVYTPYEQYF; CDR3nt: TGTGCCAGCAGCTTACACGGGCCAGGGGTTTATACTCCCTACGAGCAGTACTTC
v_gene: TRBV15; abundance: few; j_gene: TRBJ2-2; d_gene: TRBD1; CDR3aa: CATSSPGTGRELFF; CDR3nt: TGTGCCACCAGCAGTCCCGGGACAGGCCGGGAGCTGTTTTTT
v_gene: TRBV5-4; abundance: few; j_gene: TRBJ2-4; d_gene: -; CDR3aa: CASSFRGKAKNIQYF; CDR3nt: TGTGCCAGCAGCTTTAGGGGTAAAGCCAAAAACATTCAGTACTTC
v_gene: TRBV7-8; abundance: -; j_gene: TRBJ2-5; d_gene: TRBD2; CDR3aa: CASSLDGSGPQETQYF; CDR3nt: TGTGCCAGCAGCTTAGATGGTAGCGGGCCTCAAGAGACCCAGTACTTC
v_gene: TRBV5-1; abundance: -; j_gene: TRBJ1-2; d_gene: TRBD1; CDR3aa: CASSLGGTGSGYTF; CDR3nt: TGCGCCAGCAGCTTGGGCGGGACAGGGTCCGGCTACACCTTC
v_gene: TRBV29-1; abundance: -; j_gene: TRBJ1-1; d_gene: -; CDR3aa: CSGTLNTEAFF; CDR3nt: TGCAGTGGGACATTGAACACTGAAGCTTTCTTT
v_gene: TRBV6-5; abundance: once; j_gene: TRBJ2-7; d_gene: -; CDR3aa: CASSYSRQETVQYF; CDR3nt: TGTGCCAGCAGTTACTCAAGGCAGGAAACTGTGCAGTACTTC
v_gene: TRBV18; abundance: -; j_gene: TRBJ1-2; d_gene: -; CDR3aa: CASSLPTGADGYTF; CDR3nt: TGTGCCAGCTCACTCCCTACTGGGGCCGATGGCTACACCTTC
v_gene: TRBV27; abundance: -; j_gene: TRBJ1-4; d_gene: -; CDR3aa: CASKPRQLRNEKLFF; CDR3nt: TGTGCCAGCAAACCGAGACAGCTACGTAATGAAAAACTGTTTTTT
v_gene: TRBV25-1; abundance: -; j_gene: TRBJ2-2; d_gene: TRBD1; CDR3aa: CASSVGGAYTGELFF; CDR3nt: TGTGCCAGCAGTGTAGGGGGCGCGTACACCGGGGAGCTGTTTTTT
v_gene: TRBV2; abundance: -; j_gene: TRBJ1-1; d_gene: TRBD1; CDR3aa: CASGGTGGWGTEAFF; CDR3nt: TGTGCCAGCGGTGGGACAGGGGGCTGGGGCACTGAAGCTTTCTTT
v_gene: TRBV9; abundance: -; j_gene: TRBJ1-5; d_gene: TRBD1; CDR3aa: CASSVGQGGPQPQHF; CDR3nt: TGTGCCAGCAGCGTCGGACAGGGAGGCCCTCAGCCCCAGCATTTT
v_gene: TRBV12-5; abundance: few; j_gene: TRBJ2-7; d_gene: -; CDR3aa: CASGLGAERAHYEQYF; CDR3nt: TGTGCTAGTGGTTTGGGTGCAGAGAGGGCTCACTACGAGCAGTACTTC
v_gene: TRBV18; abundance: -; j_gene: TRBJ2-2; d_gene: TRBD2; CDR3aa: CASSPLTSGDFTGELFF; CDR3nt: TGTGCCAGCTCACCCCTAACTAGCGGGGACTTCACCGGGGAGCTGTTTTTT
v_gene: TRBV28; abundance: -; j_gene: TRBJ1-2; d_gene: TRBD1; CDR3aa: CASSLGQGSDYGYTF; CDR3nt: TGTGCCAGCAGTCTGGGACAGGGATCGGACTATGGCTACACCTTC
v_gene: TRBV23-1; abundance: few; j_gene: TRBJ1-2; d_gene: -; CDR3aa: CASSQSSLQGGDGYTF; CDR3nt: TGCGCCAGCAGTCAATCGTCCCTTCAGGGTGGAGATGGCTACACCTTC
v_gene: TRBV2; abundance: once; j_gene: TRBJ2-3; d_gene: TRBD2; CDR3aa: CASRRLAGPTDTQYF; CDR3nt: TGTGCCAGCAGAAGACTAGCGGGACCTACAGATACGCAGTATTTT
v_gene: TRBV19; abundance: -; j_gene: TRBJ2-7; d_gene: -; CDR3aa: CASSIEGGWYEQYF; CDR3nt: TGTGCCAGTAGTATCGAGGGAGGATGGTACGAGCAGTACTTC
v_gene: TRBV27; abundance: -; j_gene: TRBJ2-1; d_gene: TRBD1; CDR3aa: CASSLAAYPNRGEQFF; CDR3nt: TGTGCCAGCAGCCTCGCAGCTTACCCTAACAGGGGTGAGCAGTTCTTC
v_gene: TRBV2; abundance: few; j_gene: TRBJ1-1; d_gene: -; CDR3aa: CASSEGRPTEAFF; CDR3nt: TGTGCCAGCAGTGAAGGGAGGCCCACTGAAGCTTTCTTT
v_gene: TRBV30; abundance: -; j_gene: TRBJ2-2; d_gene: -; CDR3aa: CAWTLLPGTGELFF; CDR3nt: TGTGCCTGGACTTTGCTCCCGGGCACCGGGGAGCTGTTTTTT
v_gene: TRBV7-9; abundance: -; j_gene: TRBJ2-6; d_gene: -; CDR3aa: CASSAPGAGANVLTF; CDR3nt: TGTGCCAGCAGCGCCCCGGGGGCTGGGGCCAACGTCCTGACTTTC
v_gene: TRBV7-2; abundance: few; j_gene: TRBJ2-1; d_gene: -; CDR3aa: CASSSQAGYEQFF; CDR3nt: TGTGCCAGCAGCTCACAGGCGGGGTATGAGCAGTTCTTC
v_gene: TRBV5-1; abundance: once; j_gene: TRBJ2-2; d_gene: -; CDR3aa: CASSFPVGELFF; CDR3nt: TGCGCCAGCAGCTTCCCGGTCGGGGAGCTGTTTTTT
v_gene: TRBV12-5; abundance: -; j_gene: TRBJ1-6; d_gene: -; CDR3aa: CASADAQGRYNSPLHF; CDR3nt: TGTGCTAGTGCCGATGCCCAGGGGAGATATAATTCACCCCTCCACTTT